The entry below gives a single TCR beta chain sequence along with its context. Assay: immunoSEQ multiplex PCR; the TCRdb copy retains only in-frame clones and omits some. Of approximately 41,000 clones in the sample, roughly 93% were seen once. The germline V and J ends were trimmed by 2 bases and 0 bases, with 15 bases remaining between them. Germline CDR1 SGHKS, CDR2 YYEKEE (reference sequence). The CDR3 loop spans 17 amino acids. This specimen belongs to a study of T cell changes during pregnancy in multiple sclerosis. The chain joins TRBV5-5 to TRBJ1-5, with D perhaps matching TRBD1 (6 bases). Sequenced material: PBMCs (not recorded whether the cells were cultured). The sequence came from a female donor with multiple sclerosis, enrolled in a pregnancy study. CDR3 coding DNA: TGTGCCAGCAGCTTACACAGGGTCCCCTATAGCAATCAGCCCCAGCATTTT. Protein product: CASSLHRVPYSNQPQHF.